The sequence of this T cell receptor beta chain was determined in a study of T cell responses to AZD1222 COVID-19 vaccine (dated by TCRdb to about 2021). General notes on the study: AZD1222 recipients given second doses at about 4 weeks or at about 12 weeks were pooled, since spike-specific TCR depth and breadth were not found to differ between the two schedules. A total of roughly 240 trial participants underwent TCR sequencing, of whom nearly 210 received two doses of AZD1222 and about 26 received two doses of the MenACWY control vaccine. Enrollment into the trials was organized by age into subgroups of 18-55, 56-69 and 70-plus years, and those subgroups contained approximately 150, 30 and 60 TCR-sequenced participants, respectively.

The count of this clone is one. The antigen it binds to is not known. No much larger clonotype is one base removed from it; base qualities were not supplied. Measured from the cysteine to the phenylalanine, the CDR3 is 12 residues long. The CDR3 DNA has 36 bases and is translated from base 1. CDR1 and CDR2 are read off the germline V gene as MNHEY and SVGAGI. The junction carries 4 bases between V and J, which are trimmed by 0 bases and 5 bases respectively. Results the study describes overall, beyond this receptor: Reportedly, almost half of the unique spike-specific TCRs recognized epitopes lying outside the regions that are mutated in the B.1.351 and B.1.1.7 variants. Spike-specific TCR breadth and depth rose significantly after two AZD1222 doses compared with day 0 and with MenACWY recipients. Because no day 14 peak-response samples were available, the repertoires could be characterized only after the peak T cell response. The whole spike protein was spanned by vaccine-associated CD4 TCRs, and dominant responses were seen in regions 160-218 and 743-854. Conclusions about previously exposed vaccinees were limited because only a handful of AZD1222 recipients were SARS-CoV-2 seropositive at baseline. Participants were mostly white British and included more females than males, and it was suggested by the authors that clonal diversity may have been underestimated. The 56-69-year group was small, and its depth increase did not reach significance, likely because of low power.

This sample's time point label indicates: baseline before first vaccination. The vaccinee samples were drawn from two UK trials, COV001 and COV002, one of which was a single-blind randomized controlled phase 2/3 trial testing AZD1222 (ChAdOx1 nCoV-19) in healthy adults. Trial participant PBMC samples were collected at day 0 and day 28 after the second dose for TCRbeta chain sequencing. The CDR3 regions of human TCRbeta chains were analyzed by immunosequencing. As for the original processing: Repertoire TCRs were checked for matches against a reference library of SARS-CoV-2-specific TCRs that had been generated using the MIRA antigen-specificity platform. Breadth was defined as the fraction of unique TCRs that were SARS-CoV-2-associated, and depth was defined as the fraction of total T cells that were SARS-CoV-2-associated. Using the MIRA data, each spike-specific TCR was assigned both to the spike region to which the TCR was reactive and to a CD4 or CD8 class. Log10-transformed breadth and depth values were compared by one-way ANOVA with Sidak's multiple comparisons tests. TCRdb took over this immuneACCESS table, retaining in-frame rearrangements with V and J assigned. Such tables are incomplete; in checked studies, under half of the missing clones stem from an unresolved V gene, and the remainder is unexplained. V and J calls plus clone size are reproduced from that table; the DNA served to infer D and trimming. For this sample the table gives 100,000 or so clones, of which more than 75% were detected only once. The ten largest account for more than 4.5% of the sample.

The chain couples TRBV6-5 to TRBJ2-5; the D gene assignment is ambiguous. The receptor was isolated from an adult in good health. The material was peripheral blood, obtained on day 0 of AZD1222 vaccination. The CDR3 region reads CASSYSQETQYF. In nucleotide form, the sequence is TGTGCCAGCAGTTACTCTCAGGAGACCCAGTACTTC.